Below, 17 T cell receptor beta chains from the same sample are listed, as sequenced in a study of blood T cell repertoires in COVID-19. Sequencing was performed with immunoSEQ multiplex PCR; in TCRdb, only in-frame clones are kept and a portion is missing. In the table there are under 300,000 clones, approximately 85% of which are singletons. The sample taken for sequencing was PBMCs or T cells enriched from blood (not recorded which). The receptors were gathered from a woman aged 50 to 60 who had recovered from COVID-19.

The V gene is TRBV7-9, the J gene TRBJ2-7; a possible D gene is TRBD1 (6 bases). The germline CDR1 and CDR2 sequences are SEHNR and FQNEAQ (reference sequence). Trimming shortened V by 5 bases and J by 6 bases, and 14 bases separated the two germline ends. This CDR3 spans 13 amino acids. The CDR3 DNA reads as TGTGCCAGCAGCGCGCCTAGAGGGGGCGAGCAGTACTTC. It yields the protein CASSAPRGGEQYF.

The chain joins TRBV5-1 to TRBJ1-1; 7 nucleotides align to TRBD1. Unmatched junction bases numbered 7, after V lost 4 bases and J lost 4 bases. This CDR3 is 14 amino acids long. Germline CDR1 reads SGHRS; CDR2 reads YFSETQ. The CDR3 sequence: CASSRAQGGTEAFF. The CDR3 bases are TGCGCCAGCAGCCGGGCCCAGGGGGGCACTGAAGCTTTCTTT. Supplemented by reference TRBV5-1 and TRBJ1-1, the full variable domain reads KAGVTQTPRYLIKTRGQQVTLSCSPISGHRSVSWYQQTPGQGLQFLFEYFSETQRNKGNFPGRFSGRQFSNSRSEMNVSTLELGDSALYLCASSRAQGGTEAFFGQGTRLTVV.

V and J are TRBV19 and TRBJ1-2; unclear D gene. The CDR3 spans 12 residues. V lost 7 bases, J lost 4 bases, and 10 bases lay in between. Looked up from germline, CDR1 is LNHDA and CDR2 is SQIVND (reference sequence). CDR3 in amino acids: CASKRESYGYTF. In DNA, the CDR3 is TGTGCCAGTAAGAGAGAAAGCTATGGCTACACCTTC.

This clone has just a few counts. This sequence joins TRBV21-1 and TRBJ2-3; the DNA was not compared with TRBD2, the D call given in the table. TRBV21-1 is a known pseudogene. This CDR3 contains 18 residues. CDR3 sequence reads: CASSKGGGDTHPQGTQYF. The CDR3 region has the DNA TGTGCCAGCAGCAAAGGCGGGGGGGACACCCACCCCCAGGGAACGCAGTATTTT.

The chain employs TRBV15 and TRBJ2-1, with TRBD1 as a possible D gene (6 bases). Trimming took 5 bases from V and 1 from J, leaving 9 bases between them. The CDR3 has 14 residues. Germline assignment: CDR1 LNHNV and CDR2 YYDKDF (reference sequence). The CDR3 sequence: CATSLQGSYNEQFF. CDR3 sequence (DNA): TGTGCCACCAGCTTACAGGGATCCTACAATGAGCAGTTCTTC.

This chain joins TRBV10-3 and TRBJ1-1, with D possibly TRBD1 on 5 matching bases. Deletions cut 6 bases from V and 4 bases from J, with 9 bases between. This CDR3 has 12 residues. CDR1 and CDR2 (germline): ENHRY, SYGVKD. The CDR3, as DNA: TGTGCCATCAGCGGACACGGCACTGAAGCTTTCTTT. Translating gives CAISGHGTEAFF.

This clone appeared once. The V and J genes are TRBV19 and TRBJ1-2; maybe TRBD1 (6 bases). Trimming took 10 bases from V and 5 from J, leaving 14 bases between them. Germline V gives CDR1 LNHDA, CDR2 SQIVND (reference sequence). The CDR3 extends over 12 amino acids. CDR3 region: CATQGSFYGYTF. As DNA, the CDR3 is TGTGCCACCCAGGGGTCTTTTTATGGCTACACCTTC.

The chain recombines TRBV4-1 with TRBJ1-2; D gene unclear. The CDR3 extends over 16 amino acids. The germline gives CDR1 MGHRA, CDR2 YSYEKL. Trimming shortened V by 1 base and J by 3 bases, and 15 bases separated the two germline ends. CDR3 region: CASSQGYLAIYYGYTF. The CDR3 DNA is TGCGCCAGCAGCCAAGGGTATTTGGCAATCTACTATGGCTACACCTTC.

The V call is TRBV6-5, the J call TRBJ1-5; tentatively, D is TRBD1 (6 bases). Germline loops: CDR1 MNHEY, CDR2 SVGAGI. V was trimmed by 6 bases and J by 4 bases, leaving 13 bases between them. The CDR3 extends over 14 amino acids. CDR3 sequence: CASRSQGLNQPQHF. The CDR3 DNA follows: TGTGCCAGCAGGTCACAGGGTTTGAATCAGCCCCAGCATTTT.

The rearrangement links TRBV7-6 to TRBJ2-7; D gene ambiguous. The CDR3 extends over 13 amino acids. The V end lost 4 bases, the J end lost 4 bases, and 11 bases lay between the germline ends. Per germline, CDR1 SGHVS and CDR2 FNYEAQ. The DNA of the CDR3 is TGTGCCAGCAGCTCTAATACCCTTTACGAGCAGTACTTC. It encodes CASSSNTLYEQYF.

This chain joins TRBV13 and TRBJ2-7; TRBD2 matches at 11 bases. The CDR3 sequence is 15 residues long. The trim removed 4 bases at V and 2 bases at J, leaving 4 bases unmatched. Per the germline V gene, CDR1 is PRHDT and CDR2 is FYEKMQ (reference sequence). CDR3 amino acids: CASSSTSGGAYEQYF. As DNA, the CDR3 is TGTGCCAGCAGCTCCACTAGCGGGGGAGCCTACGAGCAGTACTTC.

J is TRBJ1-6 and V is TRBV2; D is possibly TRBD1 (5 bases). V lost 3 bases, J lost 5 bases, and 11 bases lay in between. Germline V lookup: CDR1 SNHLY, CDR2 FYNNEI. The CDR3 extends over 15 amino acids. The CDR3 loop is CASSDVRQNNSPLHF. The CDR3 region has the DNA TGTGCCAGCAGTGACGTGAGACAGAATAATTCACCCCTCCACTTT.

This clone was recorded only once. The chain carries TRBV12-5 and TRBJ2-2; TRBD1 agrees at 9 bases. This CDR3 contains 14 residues. V trimming: 6 bases; J trimming: 7 bases; junction bases outside the gene matches: 6. Per germline, CDR1 LGHNT and CDR2 FRNRAP. CDR3 nucleotide sequence: TGTGCTAGTGGCAGCGGGACAGGGAGCGGGGAGCTGTTTTTT. Amino acids: CASGSGTGSGELFF. Based on the CDR3 plus reference TRBV12-5 and TRBJ2-2, the full variable domain is DARVTQTPRHKVTEMGQEVTMRCQPILGHNTVFWYRQTMMQGLELLAYFRNRAPLDDSGMPKDRFSAEMPDATLATLKIQPSEPRDSAVYFCASGSGTGSGELFFGEGSRLTVL.

J is TRBJ1-1 and V is TRBV7-9, with 8 bases that match TRBD1. The length of the CDR3 is 14 residues. Germline V gene data show CDR1 as SEHNR and CDR2 as FQNEAQ (reference sequence). V shed 5 bases, J shed 4 bases, and the junction held 6 bases outside the gene matches. The CDR3 loop is CASSPGQGSTEAFF. The CDR3 DNA reads TGTGCCAGCAGCCCAGGACAGGGATCCACTGAAGCTTTCTTT.

The chain combines TRBV5-1 with TRBJ2-5; 11 bases are shared with TRBD1. Germline V gives CDR1 SGHRS, CDR2 YFSETQ. Trimming at V came to 2 bases and at J to 3 bases, leaving 6 bases not matched to a gene. The CDR3 spans 16 residues. The CDR3 protein is CASSFDPGQGEETQYF. CDR3 nucleotides: TGCGCCAGCAGCTTTGACCCGGGACAGGGGGAAGAGACCCAGTACTTC.

V usage is TRBV27 and J usage is TRBJ1-4; TRBD1 is a possible D gene (5 bases). This CDR3 spans 14 amino acids. Germline loops: CDR1 MNHEY, CDR2 SMNVEV (reference sequence). Trimming removed 3 bases from V and 8 bases from J, with 13 bases in between. The CDR3 DNA reads TGTGCCAGCAGTTTGGTGGGGGGTCGCGAAAAACTGTTTTTT. Residues: CASSLVGGREKLFF. Together with reference TRBV27 and TRBJ1-4, the CDR3 gives the full variable domain: EAQVTQNPRYLITVTGKKLTVTCSQNMNHEYMSWYRQDPGLGLRQIYYSMNVEVTDKGDVPEGYKVSRKEKRNFPLILESPSPNQTSLYFCASSLVGGREKLFFGSGTQLSVL.

The rearrangement links TRBV6-5 to TRBJ1-6; 8 bases match TRBD1. The CDR3 covers 14 residues. The V gene end was trimmed by 6 bases and the J gene end by 7 bases; junction bases not matched to a gene: 5. CDR1 and CDR2 from the germline V gene are MNHEY and SVGAGI. CDR3 DNA: TGTGCCAGCAGCCATGGACAGGGCAATTCACCCCTCCACTTT. As protein: CASSHGQGNSPLHF.